This T cell receptor (beta chain) was documented in a study of blood T cell repertoires in COVID-19. The CDR3 totals 9 residues. The germline V and J ends were trimmed by 8 bases and 8 bases, with 9 bases remaining between them. Germline V gives CDR1 SQVTM, CDR2 ANQGSEA. Repertoires were generated with immunoSEQ multiplex PCR, while TCRdb's copy carries only in-frame clones and drops some. The table shows about 310,000 clones, with 85% to 90% occurring only once. This clone appeared a few times. Residents of under 25 US areas, aged about 18 to 95 years, made up the participants. Membership in each cohort depended on participant-reported clinical history.

The source of this sequence is a woman between 18 and 30 years old with acute COVID-19. The sequenced sample consisted of PBMCs or T cells enriched from blood (not recorded which). The V call is TRBV29-1, the J call TRBJ1-2; a possible D gene is TRBD1 (6 bases). CDR3 DNA sequence: TGCAGCACGGACAGAGGCTACACCTTC. Protein: CSTDRGYTF.